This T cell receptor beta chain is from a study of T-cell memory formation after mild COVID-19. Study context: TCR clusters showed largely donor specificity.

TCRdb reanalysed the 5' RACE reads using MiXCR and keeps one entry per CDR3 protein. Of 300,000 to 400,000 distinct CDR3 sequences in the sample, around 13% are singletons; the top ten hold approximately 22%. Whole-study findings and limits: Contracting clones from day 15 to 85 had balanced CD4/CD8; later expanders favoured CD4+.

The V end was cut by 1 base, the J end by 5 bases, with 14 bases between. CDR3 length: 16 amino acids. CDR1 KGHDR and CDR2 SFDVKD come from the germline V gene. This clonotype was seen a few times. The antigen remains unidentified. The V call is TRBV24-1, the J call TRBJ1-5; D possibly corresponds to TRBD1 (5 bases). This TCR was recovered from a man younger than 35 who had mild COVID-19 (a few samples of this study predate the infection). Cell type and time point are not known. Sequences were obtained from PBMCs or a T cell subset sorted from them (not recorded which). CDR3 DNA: TGTGCCACCAGTGATTTTCTGAGTAAGGGGTATCAGCCCCAGCATTTT. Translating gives CATSDFLSKGYQPQHF.